The 2 T cell receptor beta chains reported below all come from one sample, sequenced in a study of shared clonotypes between healthy human individuals. Profiling relied on immunoSEQ multiplex PCR, and the TCRdb table lists in-frame clones only, not all of them. The sample includes roughly 500,000 clones, around 79% of them seen just once. Sequenced material: PBMCs. Source of these receptors: a woman aged 35 to 49 in good health. Some clones in this sample may be carry-over from other donors' samples.

V gene TRBV5-1 combines with J gene TRBJ1-4, with D uncertain. Germline V gives CDR1 SGHRS, CDR2 YFSETQ. V lost 0 bases, J lost 1 base, and 7 bases lay in between. The CDR3 is 15 residues long. The CDR3 loop is CASSLAGVTNEKLFF. The CDR3 nucleotides are TGCGCCAGCAGCTTGGCAGGAGTAACTAATGAAAAACTGTTTTTT.

The chain links TRBV4-2 to TRBJ2-7, with no clear D. This CDR3 region has 14 residues. The V end lost 1 base, the J end lost 3 bases, and 10 bases lay between the germline ends. Germline CDR1 reads LGHNA; CDR2 reads YNFKEQ. The CDR3 here is CASSQGADHYEQYF. CDR3 in DNA: TGTGCCAGCAGCCAAGGGGCAGACCACTACGAGCAGTACTTC.